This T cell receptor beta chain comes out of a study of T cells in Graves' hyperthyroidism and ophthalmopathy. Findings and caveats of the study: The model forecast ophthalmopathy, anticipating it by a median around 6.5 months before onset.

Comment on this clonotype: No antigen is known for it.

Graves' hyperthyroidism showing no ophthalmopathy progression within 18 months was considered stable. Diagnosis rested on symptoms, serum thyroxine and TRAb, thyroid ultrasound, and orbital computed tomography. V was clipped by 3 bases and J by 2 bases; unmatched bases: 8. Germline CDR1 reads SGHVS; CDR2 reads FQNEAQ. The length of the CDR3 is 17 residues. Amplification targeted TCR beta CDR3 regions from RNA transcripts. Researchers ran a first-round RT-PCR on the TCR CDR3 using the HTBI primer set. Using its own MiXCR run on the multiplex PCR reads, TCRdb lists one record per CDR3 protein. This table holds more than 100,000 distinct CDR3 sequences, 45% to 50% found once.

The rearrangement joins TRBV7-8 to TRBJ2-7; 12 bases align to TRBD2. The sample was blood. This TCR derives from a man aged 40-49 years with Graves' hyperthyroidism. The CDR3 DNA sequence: TGTGCCAGCAGCTTGACTAGCGGGGGCTTCACGCCCTACGAGCAGTACTTC. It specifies CASSLTSGGFTPYEQYF.